This TCR beta chain was documented in a study of cytomegalovirus exposure and HLA in healthy donors. In germline, CDR1 is LGHNA, CDR2 YSLEER. This CDR3 contains 14 residues. V was clipped by 1 base and J by 4 bases, with 10 bases between them. Generated by immunoSEQ multiplex PCR, the TCRdb table keeps only in-frame clones and is missing some. The repertoire holds about 190,000 clones, with roughly 84% as singletons. From the 120-subject validation cohort, which was separate from the roughly 670-subject first cohort, the donors were drawn. The sequence derives from a woman aged 18-35 years in good health and CMV-seropositive. The chain links TRBV4-3 to TRBJ1-2; TRBD1 might be the D (5 bases). Source material: PBMCs. CDR3 bases: TGCGCCAGCAGCCAAGCTTCCAGGGTCTATGGCTACACCTTC. This encodes CASSQASRVYGYTF.